The 20 T cell receptor beta chains below were found in one sample sequenced in a study of monozygotic twins with inflammatory bowel disease. After re-calling the 5' RACE reads, TCRdb lists one entry per CDR3 protein, DNA absent. In total, the table holds 350,000 to 550,000 distinct CDR3 sequences. Material: blood. Every receptor here comes from a human donor with ulcerative colitis or Crohn's disease, or a healthy co-twin of an affected twin (not recorded which).

This rearrangement joins TRBV5-5 to TRBJ1-1. The CDR3 spans 16 residues. From germline, CDR1 is SGHKS and CDR2 YYEKEE (reference sequence). The CDR3 sequence is CASSFGQGAGNTEAFF.

The rearrangement links TRBV6-4 to TRBJ2-6. CDR3 length: 14 residues. Per the germline V gene, CDR1 is MRHNA and CDR2 is SNTAGT. This CDR3 is CASSPSSGANVLTF.

The rearrangement links TRBV7-2 to TRBJ1-5; TCRdb returns TRBD1, unconfirmable since there is no DNA. CDR1 and CDR2 from the germline V gene are SGHTA and FQGNSA. The CDR3 extends over 13 amino acids. CDR3 amino acids: CASSFPGGQPQHF.

The chain recombines TRBV6-2 or TRBV6-3 with TRBJ2-7; checking the TCRdb D call of TRBD2 is not possible without DNA. The germline V gene has CDR1 MNHEY and CDR2 SVGEGT. CDR3 size: 13 residues. The CDR3 loop is CASSLTSGARQYF.

The chain recombines TRBV20-1 with TRBJ2-1; TCRdb picks TRBD2, but there is no DNA to check that call. The germline CDR1 and CDR2 sequences are DFQATT and SNEGSKA (reference sequence). The CDR3 runs 14 residues. CDR3 sequence: CSATRTVGYNEQFF.

The chain has TRBV20-1 and TRBJ2-7; TCRdb calls TRBD2, which cannot be checked without DNA. The CDR3 contains 15 residues. Per the germline V gene, CDR1 is DFQATT and CDR2 is SNEGSKA (reference sequence). The CDR3 spells CSARDPGGANYEQYF.

The chain uses TRBV4-1 and TRBJ2-1; TCRdb lists TRBD2, though no DNA is available to test this call. CDR3 length: 21 amino acids. Germline CDR1 and CDR2: MGHRA and YSYEKL. CDR3 sequence: CASSQDARGLFDGKTKNEQFF.

The chain combines TRBV29-1 with TRBJ1-1. Germline V gene sequence: CDR1 SQVTM, CDR2 ANQGSEA. This CDR3 is 15 amino acids long. The CDR3 is CSVEGLRKANTEAFF.

The chain's CDR3 is CASSARGGTDTQYF. V is TRBV25-1 and J is TRBJ2-3; TCRdb designates TRBD2, a call that cannot be tested without DNA. Germline V lookup: CDR1 MGHDK, CDR2 SYGVNS. This CDR3 is built from 14 residues. The full variable domain, rest sourced from reference TRBV25-1 and TRBJ2-3, is EADIYQTPRYLVIGTGKKITLECSQTMGHDKMYWYQQDPGMELHLIHYSYGVNSTEKGDLSSESTVSRIRTEHFPLTLESARPSHTSQYLCASSARGGTDTQYFGPGTRLTVL.

This sequence joins TRBV19 and TRBJ1-1. Looked up from germline, CDR1 is LNHDA and CDR2 is SQIVND (reference sequence). This CDR3 has 12 amino acids. This CDR3 is CASSTRPTEAFF.

The chain links TRBV7-8 to TRBJ2-7; lacking DNA, the TRBD1 call made by TCRdb goes unchecked. Germline CDR1 SGHVS, CDR2 FQNEAQ. The CDR3 has 16 amino acids. The CDR3 is CASSSHRVPSGYEQYF. Drawing the rest from reference TRBV7-8 and TRBJ2-7, the complete variable domain is GAGVSQSPRYKVAKRGQDVALRCDPISGHVSLFWYQQALGQGPEFLTYFQNEAQLDKSGLPSDRFFAERPEGSVSTLKIQRTQQEDSAVYLCASSSHRVPSGYEQYFGPGTRLTVT.

V gene TRBV12-3 or TRBV12-4 combines with J gene TRBJ2-5; TCRdb outputs TRBD1, but without DNA this stays unchecked. CDR3 length: 16 residues. CDR3 in amino acids: CASSLEDSPLGETQYF.

The chain recombines TRBV23-1 with TRBJ2-7. TRBV23-1 is an ORF; its function is uncertain. This CDR3 has 17 residues. This CDR3 reads CASSQSYRADGSYEQYF.

The J gene is TRBJ1-2, the V gene TRBV18. The CDR3 covers 15 residues. From germline, CDR1 is KGHSH and CDR2 LQKENI. The CDR3 here is CASSPPTDLGYGYTF.

The gene calls are TRBV20-1 and TRBJ2-2. CDR1 and CDR2 from the germline V gene are DFQATT and SNEGSKA (reference sequence). The CDR3 spans 13 residues. The CDR3 sequence: CSAREENTGELFF.

The V call is TRBV5-1, the J call TRBJ1-6; checking the TCRdb D call of TRBD1 is not possible without DNA. This CDR3 spans 15 amino acids. CDR1 and CDR2 (germline): SGHRS, YFSETQ. The CDR3 sequence: CASSFGQKEVSPLHF.

The chain employs TRBV20-1 and TRBJ2-7; TCRdb indicates TRBD2, and absent DNA this call remains unverified. The germline CDR1 and CDR2 sequences are DFQATT and SNEGSKA (reference sequence). There are 13 residues in the CDR3. CDR3 sequence reads: CSADSSGRLKQYF.

This rearrangement joins TRBV6-5 to TRBJ2-1; TCRdb calls TRBD1, which cannot be checked without DNA. Germline CDR1 MNHEY, CDR2 SVGAGI. CDR3 length: 17 amino acids. The CDR3 here is CASSYSTGTGWNNEQFF.

This chain connects TRBV6-5 to TRBJ2-7. The CDR3 consists of 16 residues. CDR1 MNHEY and CDR2 SVGAGI come from the germline V gene. CDR3 loop: CASSYSGSIGVYEQYF.

J is TRBJ2-7 and V is TRBV15. The germline V gene encodes CDR1 LNHNV and CDR2 YYDKDF (reference sequence). The CDR3 is 12 residues long. The CDR3 protein is CATSMDPYEQYF.